A single sample is the source of the 6 T cell receptor beta chains below, sequenced in a study of T-cell reconstitution after alpha-beta-depleted transplantation in children. A TCRbeta library incorporating unique molecular identifiers was prepared. TCRdb independently ran MiXCR on the PCR reads; one entry per CDR3 protein. In the table there are 900,000 or so distinct CDR3 sequences, 15% to 20% of which are singletons. This specimen consisted of PBMCs, mostly from graft donor cells, obtained 360 days after TCRalphabeta/CD19-depleted stem cell transplant. Source of these receptors: a male patient younger than 18 who had a stem cell transplant for acute lymphoblastic leukemia, so the T cells may come from the graft donor.

This clonotype was detected ten times or more. The chain is built from TRBV29-1 and TRBJ2-3; D possibly corresponds to TRBD1 (6 bases). CDR3 length: 12 residues. Germline V gene lookup returns CDR1 SQVTM and CDR2 ANQGSEA. V was shortened by 6 bases and J by 2 bases, with 9 bases between the two germline ends. The CDR3 sequence is CSVRTATDTQYF. CDR3 sequence (DNA): TGCAGCGTGCGGACAGCCACAGATACGCAGTATTTT.

The chain links TRBV12-3 or TRBV12-4 to TRBJ2-1; D gene unclear. The CDR3 totals 14 residues. With 8 bases removed from V and 5 bases from J, the gap between germline ends came to 16 bases. The CDR3 spells CASHFRVGHNEQFF. The CDR3 nucleotides are TGTGCCAGCCATTTTAGGGTGGGCCACAATGAGCAGTTCTTC.

This rearrangement joins TRBV20-1 to TRBJ1-2; tentative D call: TRBD1 (6 bases). Between the trimmed V and J ends, which lost 1 base and 4 bases, there was a span of 13 bases. Germline V gives CDR1 DFQATT, CDR2 SNEGSKA (reference sequence). The CDR3 length is 14 residues. The CDR3 reads CSARGDRLGYGYTF. CDR3 DNA sequence: TGCAGTGCTAGAGGAGACAGGTTGGGCTATGGCTACACCTTC.

The gene calls are TRBV12-3 or TRBV12-4 and TRBJ2-1; unclear D gene. There are 12 residues in the CDR3. The germline V and J ends were trimmed by 3 bases and 9 bases, with 9 bases remaining between them. In nucleotides, the CDR3 is TGTGCCAGCAGTTTGGCATGGGGTGAGCAGTTCTTC. Translating it yields CASSLAWGEQFF.

The chain has TRBV7-9 and TRBJ2-7, with D unclear. This CDR3 has 15 residues. The germline V gene has CDR1 SEHNR and CDR2 FQNEAQ (reference sequence). V was cut by 5 bases and J by 4 bases, with 18 bases left in between. CDR3 in DNA: TGTGCCAGCAGCCAGTTGTCCTTGGGCGAATACGAGCAGTACTTC. This gives the protein CASSQLSLGEYEQYF.

A few counts support this clonotype. The chain links TRBV3-1 to TRBJ2-5, with TRBD1 as a possible D gene (6 bases). Between the trimmed V and J ends, which lost 0 bases and 5 bases, there was a span of 7 bases. Germline CDR1 reads LGHDT; CDR2 reads YNNKEL (reference sequence). CDR3 length equals 13 residues. Here the CDR3 reads CASSQDQGETQYF. The CDR3 DNA sequence: TGTGCCAGCAGCCAAGATCAGGGGGAGACCCAGTACTTC.